What follows are 32 T cell receptor beta chains derived from one specimen sequenced in a study of beta chain features in type 1 diabetes. The study reverse transcribed the entire isolated RNA, so it sequenced expressed TCRB transcripts. This table comes from immunoSEQ multiplex PCR, and its TCRdb copy is limited to in-frame clones, with some not included. The sample has about 900,000 clones, about a sixth seen once; the top ten hold 0.02% to 0.03%. The sequenced sample consisted of naive CD4+ T cells from blood. Every receptor here comes from a young woman in good health.

The chain recombines TRBV14 with TRBJ2-1; the D is unclear. This CDR3 has 16 amino acids. CDR1 SGHDN and CDR2 FVKESK come from the germline V gene. The V and J ends lost 1 base and 4 bases respectively, with 14 bases between them. The CDR3 sequence is CASSQGLFPRYNEQFF. The CDR3 DNA reads as TGTGCCAGCAGCCAAGGCTTATTTCCACGGTACAATGAGCAGTTCTTC.

The CDR3 sequence is CATSRDRSGRETDTQYF. The CDR3 DNA reads TGTGCCACCAGCAGAGATCGGAGCGGGAGGGAGACAGATACGCAGTATTTT. The V and J genes are TRBV15 and TRBJ2-3; the match to TRBD2 covers 10 bases. V lost 0 bases, J lost 3 bases, and 6 bases stayed unmatched. Germline lookup yields CDR1 LNHNV and CDR2 YYDKDF (reference sequence). The CDR3 runs to 17 residues.

CDR3 sequence: CASSPRTGYRYEQYF. The CDR3 region has the DNA TGTGCCAGCAGTCCGAGGACAGGGTACCGGTACGAGCAGTACTTC. The J gene is TRBJ2-7, the V gene TRBV28; TRBD1 aligns across 8 bases. The CDR3 runs to 15 residues. CDR1 MDHEN and CDR2 SYDVKM come from the germline V gene. Trimming removed 5 bases from V and 4 bases from J; junction bases left unmatched: 10.

This clone appeared a few times. The chain uses TRBV19 and TRBJ1-4, with D possibly TRBD1 on 6 matching bases. Germline CDR1 LNHDA, CDR2 SQIVND (reference sequence). V lost 3 bases and J 1 base, leaving 15 bases between the germline ends. This CDR3 has 17 amino acids. The CDR3 nucleotides are TGTGCCAGTAGTATGCGGCTGGACAGCTTAACTAATGAAAAACTGTTTTTT. Translated, it gives CASSMRLDSLTNEKLFF.

V gene TRBV18 combines with J gene TRBJ1-2, with 8 nucleotides matching TRBD1. This CDR3 region has 15 residues. CDR1 is KGHSH, CDR2 LQKENI, per germline. After removal of 5 bases from V and 1 base from J, the junction contained 6 bases not matched to a gene. The CDR3 sequence is CASSGQGALNYGYTF. In nucleotides, the CDR3 is TGTGCCAGCTCAGGCCAGGGGGCGCTTAACTATGGCTACACCTTC.

This clone was found a few times. The gene calls are TRBV4-2 and TRBJ2-5; D remains ambiguous. Germline CDR1 is LGHNA and CDR2 is YNFKEQ. The CDR3 length is 15 residues. Between the trimmed V and J ends, which lost 4 bases and 0 bases, there was a span of 12 bases. In nucleotides, the CDR3 is TGTGCCAGCAGCCGAACAGAAACGTACCAAGAGACCCAGTACTTC. Translation: CASSRTETYQETQYF.

This clone has more than one count but fewer than ten. The rearrangement joins TRBV11-2 to TRBJ2-1; TRBD2 aligns across 7 bases. Trimming at V came to 1 base and at J to 5 bases, leaving 5 bases not matched to a gene. CDR1 and CDR2 (germline): SGHAT, FQNNGV. The CDR3 length is 15 residues. CDR3 sequence (DNA): TGTGCCAGCAGCTTAGCCGGGACTATCAACAATGAGCAGTTCTTC. Its protein product is CASSLAGTINNEQFF.

The chain is built from TRBV18 and TRBJ1-1; D call uncertain. Germline CDR1 is KGHSH and CDR2 is LQKENI. V was trimmed by 6 bases and J by 0 bases, leaving 14 bases between them. The CDR3 is made up of 15 amino acids. The CDR3 bases are TGTGCCAGCTCCCCCACCCCGACATTGAACACTGAAGCTTTCTTT. This gives the protein CASSPTPTLNTEAFF.

The rearrangement joins TRBV5-6 to TRBJ2-3; D may be TRBD1 or TRBD2 (5 bases each). V was trimmed by 5 bases and J by 2 bases, leaving 15 bases between them. The CDR3 is 15 residues long. The germline V gene has CDR1 SGHDT and CDR2 YYEEEE. The CDR3 bases are TGTGCCAGCAGTGCATCGTCGGGACCCACAGATACGCAGTATTTT. This sequence encodes CASSASSGPTDTQYF.

This clone was counted between two and nine times. The chain uses TRBV7-9 and TRBJ2-3; the D is unclear. Germline CDR1 and CDR2: SEHNR and FQNEAQ (reference sequence). CDR3 size: 15 residues. Trimming removed 7 bases at V and 4 bases at J, with 18 bases between. The CDR3 nucleotides read TGTGCCAGCACCTCGGGCCTGCTAGACTCAGATACGCAGTATTTT. Translating gives CASTSGLLDSDTQYF.

The gene calls are TRBV7-9 and TRBJ2-3, with D perhaps assigned TRBD1 or TRBD2 (5 bases each). Trimming removed 6 bases at V and 0 bases at J, with 19 bases between. The CDR3 extends over 17 amino acids. The germline CDR1 and CDR2 sequences are SEHNR and FQNEAQ (reference sequence). CDR3 region: CASSYPMPGPSTDTQYF. CDR3 in DNA: TGTGCCAGCAGTTACCCGATGCCGGGGCCTAGCACAGATACGCAGTATTTT.

This clone has more than one count but fewer than ten. The chain carries TRBV4-3 and TRBJ2-1; D assignment may be TRBD1 or TRBD2 (5 bases each). CDR1 is LGHNA, CDR2 YSLEER, per germline. The CDR3 is 17 amino acids. The V end lost 0 bases, the J end lost 0 bases, and 12 bases lay between the germline ends. The CDR3 reads CASSQEGRASSYNEQFF. Written as DNA, the CDR3 is TGCGCCAGCAGCCAAGAGGGGCGGGCGTCCTCCTACAATGAGCAGTTCTTC.

This clone was counted only a few times. The chain couples TRBV5-5 to TRBJ1-3; no firm D call. Germline CDR1 SGHKS, CDR2 YYEKEE (reference sequence). The CDR3 is 14 residues long. Between the trimmed V and J ends, which lost 7 bases and 0 bases, there was a span of 11 bases. CDR3 sequence: CASGTHSSGNTIYF. The CDR3 coding sequence is TGTGCCAGCGGAACGCACAGCTCTGGAAACACCATATATTTT.

This clone was seen once. This chain links TRBV7-8 with TRBJ2-2; 13 bases fit TRBD2. Germline V gene lookup returns CDR1 SGHVS and CDR2 FQNEAQ. Trimming cost V 2 bases and J 5 bases; bases outside gene matches: 2. This CDR3 contains 16 residues. CDR3 nucleotides: TGTGCCAGCAGCTTACCGGGACTAGCGGGAACCGGGGAGCTGTTTTTT. Its translation is CASSLPGLAGTGELFF.

This clone was detected a few times. The chain links TRBV7-3 to TRBJ2-3; TRBD2 matches at 9 bases. This CDR3 contains 16 residues. Germline values: CDR1 SGHTA, CDR2 FQGTGA. Germline trimming cut 5 bases from V and 1 base from J; bases unmatched to any gene: 7. DNA of the CDR3: TGTGCCAGCAGCATCCCGCGGGAGGGGGGCACAGATACGCAGTATTTT. This gives the protein CASSIPREGGTDTQYF.

The CDR3 DNA is TGTGCCAGCAGTTTCTCGGGACAGTTAAATGAAAAACTGTTTTTT. Translated, it gives CASSFSGQLNEKLFF. The chain recombines TRBV28 with TRBJ1-4, with 7 bases lining up with TRBD1. V lost 3 bases, J lost 5 bases, and 6 bases stayed unmatched. There are 15 residues in the CDR3. In germline, CDR1 is MDHEN, CDR2 SYDVKM.

The rearrangement links TRBV7-2 to TRBJ2-1, with D possibly TRBD1 on 6 matching bases. Between the trimmed V and J ends, which lost 4 bases and 0 bases, there was a span of 10 bases. Germline CDR1 reads SGHTA; CDR2 reads FQGNSA. This CDR3 spans 15 amino acids. The chain's CDR3 is CASSYQQGSYNEQFF. In DNA, the CDR3 is TGTGCCAGCAGCTACCAACAGGGCTCCTACAATGAGCAGTTCTTC.

The V call is TRBV5-1, the J call TRBJ1-4; 7 bases match TRBD1. The length of the CDR3 is 15 residues. Germline lookup yields CDR1 SGHRS and CDR2 YFSETQ. V shed 3 bases, J shed 7 bases, and the junction held 9 bases outside the gene matches. The CDR3 here is CASSSLYRGGEKLFF. DNA for the CDR3: TGCGCCAGCAGCTCCCTATACAGGGGCGGTGAAAAACTGTTTTTT. Variable domain in full (rest from reference TRBV5-1 and TRBJ1-4): KAGVTQTPRYLIKTRGQQVTLSCSPISGHRSVSWYQQTPGQGLQFLFEYFSETQRNKGNFPGRFSGRQFSNSRSEMNVSTLELGDSALYLCASSSLYRGGEKLFFGSGTQLSVL.

This clone was seen only a few times. Distinct nucleotide sequences in the sample also encode this CDR3. The V gene is TRBV7-3, the J gene TRBJ2-2; D unclear. Looked up from germline, CDR1 is SGHTA and CDR2 is FQGTGA. This CDR3 is 12 amino acids long. The V end lost 1 base, the J end lost 6 bases, and 3 bases lay between the germline ends. This CDR3 reads CASSLSAGELFF. The CDR3 DNA sequence: TGTGCCAGCAGCTTAAGTGCCGGGGAGCTGTTTTTT.

The rearrangement uses TRBV18 and TRBJ2-3; D unclear. This CDR3 spans 15 amino acids. V was cut by 1 base and J by 2 bases, with 10 bases left in between. The V gene's germline CDR1 is KGHSH and CDR2 LQKENI. CDR3 sequence (DNA): TGTGCCAGCTCACCACGGAGTCGCTACACAGATACGCAGTATTTT. Translation gives CASSPRSRYTDTQYF.

The table lists this clone with a few counts. This chain uses TRBV6-5 with TRBJ2-7; D may be TRBD1 (6 bases). CDR3 size: 15 residues. Germline assignment: CDR1 MNHEY and CDR2 SVGAGI. V dropped 5 bases and J dropped 6 bases, with 20 bases sitting between them. In DNA, the CDR3 is TGTGCCAGCAGTACGAGGGCCGGTTGGGGGCTCGAGCAGTACTTC. Translating gives CASSTRAGWGLEQYF.

The table lists this clone with a few counts. The chain couples TRBV13 to TRBJ2-5, with D possibly matching TRBD1 (6 bases). The V end lost 4 bases, the J end lost 5 bases, and 14 bases lay between the germline ends. The CDR3 covers 14 residues. Germline V CDR1 and CDR2: PRHDT, FYEKMQ (reference sequence). The CDR3 spells CASSSRQGFETQYF. The CDR3 DNA sequence: TGTGCCAGCAGCTCCCGGCAGGGGTTTGAGACCCAGTACTTC.

This clone occurred a few times. V gene TRBV28 combines with J gene TRBJ2-5; the D gene is possibly TRBD2 (6 bases). The germline V gene encodes CDR1 MDHEN and CDR2 SYDVKM. V lost 6 bases to trimming and J lost 7 bases, with 12 bases between them. The CDR3 sequence is 12 residues long. In DNA form, the CDR3 reads TGTGCCAGCAGAGGGGCCGGGGGGACCCAGTACTTC. As protein: CASRGAGGTQYF.

A note on this clone: The sample contains more than one DNA sequence encoding this CDR3. J is TRBJ2-7 and V is TRBV7-2; TRBD1 aligns across 8 bases. The CDR3 loop spans 14 amino acids. Germline trimming cut 6 bases from V and 2 bases from J; bases unmatched to any gene: 6. CDR1 and CDR2 from the germline V gene are SGHTA and FQGNSA. CDR3 sequence: CASSLDRVAYEQYF. The CDR3 nucleotides are TGTGCCAGCAGTTTGGACAGGGTAGCCTACGAGCAGTACTTC.

The chain is built from TRBV11-2 and TRBJ2-3; 7 bases map to TRBD1. CDR3 length equals 15 residues. CDR1 SGHAT and CDR2 FQNNGV come from the germline V gene. J lost 3 bases, V lost 4 bases, and 7 bases had no gene match. The CDR3 spells CASSSLGGETDTQYF. The CDR3 nucleotides read TGTGCCAGCAGCTCGCTAGGGGGCGAGACAGATACGCAGTATTTT.

V usage is TRBV19 and J usage is TRBJ2-2; D call uncertain. CDR3 size: 15 residues. Germline CDR1 and CDR2: LNHDA and SQIVND (reference sequence). Trimming shortened V by 7 bases and J by 5 bases, and 17 bases separated the two germline ends. For the CDR3, the DNA is TGTGCCAGTACGGCCGTCACTGGCTCTACCGGGGAGCTGTTTTTT. Its translation is CASTAVTGSTGELFF.

The chain employs TRBV16 and TRBJ2-3; D call uncertain. The germline CDR1 and CDR2 sequences are KGHSY and FQNENV. The CDR3 has 14 residues. V shed 0 bases and J shed 6 bases, with 10 bases lying between them. The DNA for the CDR3 is TGTGCCAGCAGCCAATCCGGAATTGGCGATACGCAGTATTTT. Its translation: CASSQSGIGDTQYF.

The chain has TRBV6-1 and TRBJ2-2; unclear D gene. V shed 2 bases and J shed 6 bases, with 13 bases lying between them. Germline V CDR1 and CDR2: MNHNS, SASEGT. The CDR3 loop spans 15 amino acids. The CDR3 DNA follows: TGTGCCAGCAGTGAATTTTCAGTAGAAGCCGGGGAGCTGTTTTTT. Protein sequence: CASSEFSVEAGELFF.

The rearrangement joins TRBV18 to TRBJ2-3, with 8 bases matching TRBD1. The CDR3 loop spans 15 amino acids. The V gene end was trimmed by 5 bases and the J gene end by 4 bases; junction bases not matched to a gene: 8. Germline CDR1 and CDR2: KGHSH and LQKENI. CDR3 in DNA: TGTGCCAGCTCAGACTCTCAGGGGGCGGCAGATACGCAGTATTTT. This translates into CASSDSQGAADTQYF.

The rearrangement uses TRBV29-1 and TRBJ2-2; perhaps TRBD1 as D (6 bases). The V end was cut by 4 bases, the J end by 2 bases, with 14 bases between. The CDR3 runs to 15 residues. Germline CDR1 and CDR2: SQVTM and ANQGSEA. The CDR3 here is CSVAPRGSNTGELFF. CDR3 nucleotide sequence: TGCAGCGTTGCACCCAGGGGCTCCAACACCGGGGAGCTGTTTTTT.

This clone was found a few times. The CDR3 reads CASSLIRTSGNTIYF. CDR3 bases: TGTGCCAGCAGTTTAATACGGACTTCTGGAAACACCATATATTTT. The J gene is TRBJ1-3, the V gene TRBV28; D not certain. The CDR3 sequence is 15 residues long. Trimming pared 2 bases from V and 1 base from J, leaving 9 bases between. Germline values: CDR1 MDHEN, CDR2 SYDVKM.

In this sample, this clone turned up a few times. The chain uses TRBV6-5 and TRBJ2-1; 14 nucleotides align to TRBD2. Unmatched junction bases numbered 6, after V lost 4 bases and J lost 7 bases. Germline values: CDR1 MNHEY, CDR2 SVGAGI. The CDR3 is 16 residues long. The CDR3 protein is CASSSIGTSGSNEQFF. CDR3 DNA: TGTGCCAGCAGTTCTATCGGGACTAGCGGGAGTAATGAGCAGTTCTTC.